A selection of T cell receptor beta chains follows, all from one sample in a study of blood T cell repertoires in COVID-19. The data were produced by immunoSEQ multiplex PCR, yet TCRdb's version contains in-frame clones alone and is incomplete. The table shows approximately 230,000 clones, with 75% to 90% occurring only once. Sequencing was carried out using peripheral blood. These receptors were taken from a man aged 25-40 years who had recovered from COVID-19. CDR3s include the opening cysteine and the closing phenylalanine or tryptophan. The D gene is left open where the match is weak. Not all rows give a size; the values are once, few, many and, for expanded clones, a class.

cdr3_length clone_size d_call j_call v_call cdr3_aa cdr3_nt
14 many . TRBJ1-4 TRBV5-4 CASSLGVANEKLFF TGTGCCAGCAGCTTGGGTGTCGCGAATGAAAAACTGTTTTTT
16 . TRBD1 TRBJ1-5 TRBV4-1 CASSQERTGNNQPQHF TGCGCCAGCAGCCAAGAGAGGACAGGGAACAATCAGCCCCAGCATTTT
14 . . TRBJ1-1 TRBV6-2/TRBV6-3 CASTPSLGGTEAFF TGTGCCAGCACCCCGTCCCTTGGCGGGACTGAAGCTTTCTTT
14 few . TRBJ1-2 TRBV6-6 CASSQDRLNYGYTF TGTGCCAGCAGTCAGGACAGACTTAACTATGGCTACACCTTC
17 . . TRBJ2-1 TRBV24-1 CATSAVKTGYESDEQFF TGTGCCACCAGCGCAGTCAAAACAGGGTACGAGTCCGATGAGCAGTTCTTC
13 . TRBD1 TRBJ1-2 TRBV5-4 CASSFESGGGYTF TGTGCCAGCAGCTTCGAGTCAGGGGGCGGCTACACCTTC
13 . . TRBJ1-1 TRBV12-1 CASTTDRANEAFF TGTGCCAGCACCACGGACAGGGCTAATGAAGCTTTCTTT
13 . . TRBJ2-2 TRBV30 CAWSPRGPGELFF TGTGCCTGGAGTCCCAGGGGCCCCGGGGAGCTGTTTTTT
16 . TRBD2 TRBJ2-7 TRBV11-2 CASSLGASGGAYEQYF TGTGCCAGCAGCCTAGGAGCCAGCGGGGGGGCCTACGAGCAGTACTTC
14 . . TRBJ2-2 TRBV14 CASSHRPSGGELFF TGTGCCAGCAGCCATCGTCCCTCCGGCGGGGAGCTGTTTTTT
17 . . TRBJ2-5 TRBV5-8 CASSLGLRGGRQETQYF TGTGCCAGCAGCTTGGGACTACGCGGGGGCCGGCAAGAGACCCAGTACTTC
15 . . TRBJ1-4 TRBV24-1 CATSDLRQVDEKLFF TGTGCCACCAGTGATTTGCGACAGGTCGATGAAAAACTGTTTTTT
14 . TRBD1 TRBJ1-4 TRBV5-1 CASSLQGAHEKLFF TGCGCCAGCAGCTTGCAGGGGGCGCACGAAAAACTGTTTTTT
17 . TRBD2 TRBJ2-3 TRBV14 CASSPGLAGGLGNTQYF TGTGCCAGCAGCCCGGGACTAGCGGGGGGGCTTGGAAATACGCAGTATTTT
16 . TRBD1 TRBJ2-2 TRBV19 CASKRDRGESTGELFF TGTGCCAGTAAGAGGGACAGGGGTGAAAGCACCGGGGAGCTGTTTTTT
15 . . TRBJ1-2 TRBV19 CASSIPSRQNYGYTF TGTGCCAGTAGTATTCCCTCTCGTCAGAACTATGGCTACACCTTC
15 . . TRBJ1-6 TRBV14 CASSQLARGNSPLHF TGTGCCAGCAGCCAACTAGCCAGGGGTAATTCACCCCTCCACTTT
15 . TRBD1 TRBJ2-7 TRBV9 CASSVAGTGDNEQYF TGTGCCAGCAGCGTAGCAGGGACAGGGGATAACGAGCAGTACTTC
15 . TRBD1 TRBJ1-4 TRBV7-7 CASSLSPDRVEKLFF TGTGCCAGCAGCTTATCCCCCGACAGGGTCGAAAAACTGTTTTTT
13 . . TRBJ2-7 TRBV18 CASSRTRSYEQYF TGTGCCAGCTCACGAACCCGGTCCTACGAGCAGTACTTC
14 . . TRBJ2-7 TRBV10-1 CASSERPRSYEQYF TGCGCCAGCAGTGAGAGGCCCAGGTCCTACGAGCAGTACTTC
14 . . TRBJ2-3 TRBV19 CASRLAIGVDTQYF TGTGCCAGTAGGCTAGCGATAGGCGTAGATACGCAGTATTTT
14 . . TRBJ1-4 TRBV6-5 CASSYTGDNEKLFF TGTGCCAGCAGTTATACGGGGGATAATGAAAAACTGTTTTTT
14 once . TRBJ1-2 TRBV10-3 CAISESLEYYGYTF TGTGCCATCAGTGAGTCCCTTGAGTACTATGGCTACACCTTC
15 . TRBD2 TRBJ2-7 TRBV27 CASEVRGGFPYEQYF TGTGCCAGCGAGGTCCGGGGGGGCTTTCCGTACGAGCAGTACTTC
11 . . TRBJ1-1 TRBV20-1 CSARDISEAFF TGCAGTGCTAGAGATATCTCTGAAGCTTTCTTT
15 . . TRBJ2-2 TRBV11-2 CASTTRAGNTGELFF TGTGCCAGCACCACGAGAGCGGGGAACACCGGGGAGCTGTTTTTT
12 . . TRBJ2-7 TRBV4-2 CASSQAGNEQYF TGTGCCAGCAGCCAAGCAGGCAACGAGCAGTACTTC
17 . . TRBJ2-3 TRBV19 CASSLIEGRGAFGTQYF TGTGCCAGTAGTCTCATAGAAGGGAGGGGGGCCTTCGGGACGCAGTATTTT
13 . . TRBJ1-2 TRBV13 CASSLEGDYGYTF TGTGCCAGCAGCTTAGAAGGGGACTATGGCTACACCTTC
15 . TRBD1 TRBJ1-4 TRBV2 CASSGVRDSNEKLFF TGTGCCAGCAGTGGGGTAAGGGACAGCAATGAAAAACTGTTTTTT
13 . . TRBJ1-2 TRBV18 CASSPDSSYGYTF TGTGCCAGCTCACCAGACAGTTCCTATGGCTACACCTTC
15 . . TRBJ2-1 TRBV6-4 CASSLTGSSYNEQFF TGTGCCAGCAGCCTTACAGGGAGCTCCTACAATGAGCAGTTCTTC
16 . TRBD1 TRBJ1-5 TRBV3-1/TRBV3-2 CASQQQGAGGNQPQHF TGTGCCAGCCAACAACAGGGGGCGGGAGGCAATCAGCCCCAGCATTTT
16 . TRBD1 TRBJ1-6 TRBV5-1 CASSRGQVRPHSPLHF TGCGCCAGCAGCCGAGGACAGGTTCGACCCCATTCACCCCTCCACTTT
12 . . TRBJ1-5 TRBV28 CASSFSGQPQHF TGTGCCAGCAGTTTTTCCGGGCAGCCCCAGCATTTT
15 . . TRBJ2-1 TRBV10-3 CASLSVKSSYNEQFF TGTGCCTCCCTCTCAGTGAAAAGCTCCTACAATGAGCAGTTCTTC